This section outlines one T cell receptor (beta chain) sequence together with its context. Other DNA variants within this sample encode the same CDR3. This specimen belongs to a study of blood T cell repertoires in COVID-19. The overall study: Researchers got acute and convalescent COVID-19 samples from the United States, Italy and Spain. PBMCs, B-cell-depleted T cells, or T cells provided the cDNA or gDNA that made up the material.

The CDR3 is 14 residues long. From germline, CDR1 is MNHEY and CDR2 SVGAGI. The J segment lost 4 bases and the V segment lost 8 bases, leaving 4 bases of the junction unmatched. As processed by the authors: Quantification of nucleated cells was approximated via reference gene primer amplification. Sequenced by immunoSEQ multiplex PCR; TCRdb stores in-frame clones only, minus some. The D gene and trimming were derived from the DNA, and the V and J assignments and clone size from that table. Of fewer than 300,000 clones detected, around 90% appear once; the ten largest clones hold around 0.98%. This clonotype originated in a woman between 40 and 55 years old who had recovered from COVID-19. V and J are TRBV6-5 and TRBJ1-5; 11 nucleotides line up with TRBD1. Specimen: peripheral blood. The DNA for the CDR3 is TGTGCCAGCCGCGGGACAGGGGGGAATCAGCCCCAGCATTTT. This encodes CASRGTGGNQPQHF.